This T cell receptor beta chain came from a study of OX40 agonist ivuxolimab in advanced cancers. Study conclusions and caveats: Some nonresponders likewise displayed low normalized T-cell clonal expansion.

The table came from immunoSEQ multiplex PCR; TCRdb's copy has only in-frame clones and leaves some out. The sample yields around 46,000 clones, 85% to 90% seen once. As concerns this clone: Its target is not known.

The V segment lost 2 bases and the J segment 5 bases; nucleotides outside the gene matches: 9. The germline V gene encodes CDR1 ENHRY and CDR2 SYGVKD. This CDR3 is 15 amino acids long. The clonotype comes from an adult with an advanced solid tumor such as melanoma, head and neck, liver or kidney cancer. This chain joins TRBV10-3 and TRBJ2-7; 7 nucleotides agree with TRBD1. The sequencing used CD4+ or CD8+ T cells sorted from blood, collected in a trial of the OX40 agonist ivuxolimab. The CDR3 nucleotides read TGTGCCATCAGTGAGCCCTGGGACAGCGGAAACGAGCAGTACTTC. Translated, it gives CAISEPWDSGNEQYF.